This TCR beta chain was sequenced for a study of T cell responses to AZD1222 COVID-19 vaccine. Notes on the study in general: Just a handful of AZD1222 recipients tested seropositive at baseline. As reported, nearly half of all spike-specific TCRs target variant regions that are unmutated. Following two doses of AZD1222, Spike-specific TCR breadth and depth rose.

With V trimmed by 2 bases and J by 12 bases, 5 bases remained unmatched. The V gene's germline CDR1 is SGDLS and CDR2 YYNGEE. CDR3 length: 12 amino acids. Some clones are missing from TCRdb's copy, which holds only in-frame ones; the method was immunoSEQ multiplex PCR. This table has more than 100,000 clones, 87% appearing once. This clone was seen a single time. The antigen is unknown. The sample consisted of peripheral blood, taken on day 0 of AZD1222 vaccination. The source of this sequence is an adult in good health. V usage is TRBV9 and J usage is TRBJ2-1; TRBD1 agrees at 7 bases. Written as DNA, the CDR3 is TGTGCCAGCAGCGTCACCCAGGGGGTGCAGTTCTTC. Translated: CASSVTQGVQFF.